A selection of T cell receptor beta chains follows, all from one sample in a study of CD8 T cells in ankylosing spondylitis. TCRdb analysed the 5' RACE reads with MiXCR anew, one entry per CDR3 protein. The sample includes around 90,000 distinct CDR3 sequences, around 30% of them seen just once. Sequenced sample: blood, either unsorted or a sorted T cell fraction (not recorded which). These receptors all stem from a male donor with ankylosing spondylitis or in good health (not recorded which). Each CDR3 is given with its conserved first and last residue. The D gene is left open where the match is weak. Some rows have no size entry. The others give once, few or many, or a class for an expanded clone.

clone size,V gene,CDR3 length,J gene,D gene,CDR3 protein
NA,TRBV5-1,17,TRBJ2-5,TRBD2,CASSLVTSGGLQETQYF
few,TRBV9,15,TRBJ1-2,NA,CASSLTLAGPEGYTF
NA,TRBV7-3,14,TRBJ2-3,TRBD2,CASSKLAGADTQYF
NA,TRBV5-1,12,TRBJ1-1,NA,CASSTMNTEAFF
few,TRBV5-1,15,TRBJ2-3,NA,CASSSRLVPTDTQYF
NA,TRBV5-5,15,TRBJ2-1,NA,CASRLGIGIYNEQFF
few,TRBV7-9,14,TRBJ2-5,TRBD1,CASSTRQGTETQYF
NA,TRBV6-6,12,TRBJ2-5,NA,CASTSSSGTQYF
few,TRBV29-1,14,TRBJ2-1,NA,CSAVTTSLDNEQFF
few,TRBV10-3,13,TRBJ2-1,NA,CAISPGPNNEQFF